This T cell receptor (beta chain) is drawn from a study of T-cell memory formation after mild COVID-19. Study context: In these data, TCR clusters were largely donor specific. Study-wide findings and caveats: Clones that contracted from day 15 to 85 had balanced CD4/CD8; later expanders were CD4+ biased.

5'RACE with constant-segment primers built TCRalpha and TCRbeta cDNA libraries with UMIs. A single record per CDR3 protein comes from TCRdb applying MiXCR to the 5' RACE reads. This repertoire shows under 450,000 distinct CDR3 sequences, more than 20% found once; its top ten account for around 20%. With regard to this clonotype: The antigen is undetermined.

This CDR3 is 15 amino acids long. Trimming pared 5 bases from V and 5 bases from J, leaving 16 bases between. The germline CDR1 and CDR2 sequences are SGHTA and FQGNSA. The origin of this receptor is a man between 18 and 29 years old who had mild COVID-19 (a few samples of this study predate the infection). Cell type and time point are not known. The J gene is TRBJ2-1, the V gene TRBV7-2, with D possibly TRBD2 on 6 matching bases. The source material was PBMCs or a T cell subset sorted from them (not recorded which). In DNA, the CDR3 is TGTGCCAGCAGCCTAGGACTACTAGAGAACAATGAGCAGTTCTTC. This codes for CASSLGLLENNEQFF. The entire variable domain, with the rest obtained from reference TRBV7-2 and TRBJ2-1, is as follows: GAGVSQSPSNKVTEKGKDVELRCDPISGHTALYWYRQSLGQGLEFLIYFQGNSAPDKSGLPSDRFSAERTGGSVSTLTIQRTQQEDSAVYLCASSLGLLENNEQFFGPGTRLTVL.